This T cell receptor (beta chain) emerged from a study of control samples from healthy donors and cancer patients. V lost 3 bases, J lost 1 base, and 18 bases lay in between. The CDR3 length is 17 residues. Germline CDR1 reads KGHSH; CDR2 reads LQKENI. This table comes from immunoSEQ multiplex PCR, and its TCRdb copy is limited to in-frame clones, with some not included. The data contain 150,000 or so clones, over 85% of them singletons. Sequenced: blood. The clonotype was recovered from a man aged 50 to 60 in good health. The chain has TRBV18 and TRBJ1-1; TRBD1 might be the D (6 bases). The CDR3 nucleotides read TGTGCCAGCTCACCCCTCCCTCTGGACAGACCGAACACTGAAGCTTTCTTT. Amino acids: CASSPLPLDRPNTEAFF. The full variable domain, rest sourced from reference TRBV18 and TRBJ1-1, is NAGVMQNPRHLVRRRGQEARLRCSPMKGHSHVYWYRQLPEEGLKFMVYLQKENIIDESGMPKERFSAEFPKEGPSILRIQQVVRGDSAAYFCASSPLPLDRPNTEAFFGQGTRLTVV.